What follows is one T cell receptor (beta chain) and its context. Germline assignment: CDR1 SGHDT and CDR2 YYEEEE. Trimming took off 0 bases at V and 0 bases at J, with 12 bases between the two ends. The CDR3 contains 16 residues. In the original analysis: Reference gene primers were amplified, and this amplification served to estimate nucleated cell counts. The data were produced by immunoSEQ multiplex PCR, yet TCRdb's version contains in-frame clones alone and is incomplete. V, J and clone size are taken as reported in that table, and D and trimming were inferred from the DNA itself. The data show 150,000 to 200,000 clones, with over 80% seen just once and roughly 4.8% held by the top ten. This record belongs to a study of blood T cell repertoires in COVID-19.

The clonotype originates from a woman between 45 and 65 years old with acute or convalescent COVID-19. The sequenced sample was peripheral blood. The V call is TRBV5-6, the J call TRBJ2-5; unclear D gene. This chain's CDR3 is CASSLAQEYNQETQYF. For the CDR3, the DNA is TGTGCCAGCAGCTTGGCCCAGGAATATAACCAAGAGACCCAGTACTTC. The full variable domain, with the rest looked up from reference TRBV5-6 and TRBJ2-5, is DAGVTQSPTHLIKTRGQQVTLRCSPKSGHDTVSWYQQALGQGPQFIFQYYEEEERQRGNFPDRFSGHQFPNYSSELNVNALLLGDSALYLCASSLAQEYNQETQYFGPGTRLLVL.